A selection of T cell receptor beta chains follows, all from one sample in a study of blood T cells in healthy people across ages. TCRdb passed the 5' RACE reads through MiXCR, listing each CDR3 protein once. Of under 1,000,000 distinct CDR3 sequences in the sample, roughly 34% were seen once. Sequenced input: blood. The receptors were sampled from a man aged 18 to 29 in good health. CDR3s include the opening cysteine and the closing phenylalanine or tryptophan. D genes are given only for firm matches. Some rows have no size entry. The others give once, few or many, or a class for an expanded clone.

- | - | TRBJ2-2 | 13 | TRBV20-1 | CSARTLDTGELFF | TGCAGTGCTAGGACACTGGACACCGGGGAGCTGTTTTTT
TRBD2 | many | TRBJ2-3 | 15 | TRBV12-3/TRBV12-4 | CASSFGSGGDDTQYF | TGTGCCAGCAGTTTCGGTAGCGGGGGTGACGATACGCAGTATTTT
TRBD1 | many | TRBJ2-7 | 13 | TRBV19 | CASKGTGYDEQYF | TGTGCCAGTAAGGGGACAGGGTATGACGAGCAGTACTTC
- | - | TRBJ1-2 | 14 | TRBV20-1 | CSAFAAEAGYGYTF | TGCAGTGCTTTCGCCGCAGAGGCAGGCTATGGCTACACCTTC
- | few | TRBJ2-1 | 12 | TRBV12-3/TRBV12-4 | CASRRTVNEQFF | TGTGCCAGCAGGAGGACAGTGAATGAGCAGTTCTTC
- | - | TRBJ1-1 | 17 | TRBV2 | CASSQNIGAEGGTEAFF | TGTGCCAGCAGCCAGAATATCGGCGCGGAGGGAGGGACTGAAGCTTTCTTT
- | - | TRBJ2-7 | 13 | TRBV7-9 | CASTPGGGSEQYF | TGTGCCAGCACCCCGGGAGGGGGCTCCGAGCAGTACTTC
- | - | TRBJ2-4 | 17 | TRBV5-1 | CASSLVGSPGAKNIQYF | TGCGCCAGCAGCTTGGTGGGTTCACCGGGGGCCAAAAACATTCAGTACTTC
- | - | TRBJ2-7 | 14 | TRBV5-1 | CASSFPPSINEQYF | TGCGCCAGCAGCTTTCCCCCCTCCATCAATGAGCAGTACTTC
- | many | TRBJ2-5 | 14 | TRBV24-1 | CATAGGALQETQYF | TGTGCCACTGCTGGGGGAGCGTTACAAGAGACCCAGTACTTC
- | few | TRBJ2-5 | 13 | TRBV15 | CATSRDGLPEQYF | TGTGCCACCAGCAGAGATGGACTACCTGAGCAGTACTTC
- | - | TRBJ2-2 | 15 | TRBV5-1 | CASSLSTGNTGELFF | TGCGCCAGCAGCTTGAGTACAGGGAACACCGGGGAGCTGTTTTTT
- | - | TRBJ2-1 | 15 | TRBV4-3 | CASSQALAPYNEQFF | TGCGCCAGCAGCCAAGCTCTAGCCCCCTACAATGAGCAGTTCTTC
- | - | TRBJ2-1 | 15 | TRBV20-1 | CSAPKISRVGNEQFF | TGCAGTGCCCCCAAGATTAGCAGGGTGGGCAATGAGCAGTTCTTC
TRBD2 | few | TRBJ2-3 | 18 | TRBV4-2 | CASSQDLVLAGTQDTQYF | TGTGCCAGCAGCCAAGATCTAGTTCTAGCGGGGACTCAGGATACGCAGTATTTT
- | - | TRBJ2-5 | 13 | TRBV9 | CASSVDREGTQYF | TGTGCCAGCAGCGTCGACAGGGAGGGGACCCAGTACTTC
TRBD2 | few | TRBJ2-3 | 18 | TRBV2 | CASRVWTSGGPSTDTQYF | TGTGCCAGCAGGGTCTGGACTAGCGGGGGGCCTAGCACAGATACGCAGTATTTT
- | - | TRBJ1-2 | 13 | TRBV5-1 | CASSIGTDYGYTF | TGCGCCAGCAGCATAGGGACGGATTATGGCTACACCTTC
- | - | TRBJ2-2 | 15 | TRBV12-3/TRBV12-4 | CASSFPAQVGGELFF | TGTGCCAGCAGTTTTCCCGCGCAGGTCGGCGGGGAGCTGTTTTTT
TRBD1 | - | TRBJ2-7 | 14 | TRBV7-6 | CASSLVGQGGEQYF | TGTGCCAGCAGCTTAGTGGGACAGGGAGGCGAGCAGTACTTC
TRBD2 | - | TRBJ2-1 | 15 | TRBV14 | CASSLRSGRGNEQFF | TGTGCCAGCAGCCTACGGAGCGGGAGGGGGAATGAGCAGTTCTTC
- | - | TRBJ2-6 | 14 | TRBV18 | CASSPPVGPNVLTF | TGTGCCAGCTCACCACCAGTAGGGCCCAACGTCCTGACTTTC
TRBD1 | - | TRBJ2-2 | 18 | TRBV5-5 | CASSLRGQGALGTGELFF | TGTGCCAGCAGCCTAAGGGGACAGGGGGCTCTGGGAACCGGGGAGCTGTTTTTT
TRBD2 | few | TRBJ2-7 | 15 | TRBV3-1 | CASSQTLAGGYEQYF | TGTGCCAGCAGCCAGACACTAGCGGGGGGATACGAGCAGTACTTC
- | - | TRBJ2-2 | 18 | TRBV5-1 | CASSLALRQTTNTGELFF | TGCGCCAGCAGCTTGGCGTTACGGCAGACAACGAACACCGGGGAGCTGTTTTTT
- | - | TRBJ1-1 | 15 | TRBV3-1 | CASSRLGPMNTEAFF | TGTGCCAGCAGCCGTTTGGGACCCATGAACACTGAAGCTTTCTTT
- | many | TRBJ2-3 | 14 | TRBV5-1 | CASSFRPSTDTQYF | TGCGCCAGCAGCTTCCGACCTAGCACAGATACGCAGTATTTT
- | once | TRBJ1-3 | 12 | TRBV30 | CAWSGNEDTIYF | TGTGCCTGGAGTGGCAACGAGGACACCATATATTTT
- | - | TRBJ1-5 | 16 | TRBV20-1 | CSASKWSSYSNQPQHF | TGCAGTGCTAGTAAGTGGTCCAGTTATAGCAATCAGCCCCAGCATTTT
TRBD1 | - | TRBJ1-6 | 17 | TRBV2 | CAIAGTGPNSYNSPLHF | TGTGCCATTGCCGGGACAGGGCCTAACTCCTATAATTCACCCCTCCACTTT
- | - | TRBJ1-5 | 14 | TRBV5-6 | CASSLGAADQPQHF | TGTGCCAGCAGCTTGGGGGCGGCGGATCAGCCCCAGCATTTT
- | - | TRBJ2-5 | 15 | TRBV9 | CASSAGRLLNNEQYF | TGTGCCAGCAGCGCGGGCAGGCTTCTGAACAATGAGCAGTACTTC
- | few | TRBJ1-6 | 13 | TRBV12-3/TRBV12-4 | CASSWGRNSPLHF | TGTGCCAGCAGTTGGGGTCGGAATTCACCCCTCCACTTT
- | once | TRBJ2-5 | 18 | TRBV12-3/TRBV12-4 | CASSLVLGTQGVGETQYF | TGTGCCAGCAGTCTAGTGCTTGGGACTCAAGGAGTCGGGGAGACCCAGTACTTC
TRBD1 | many | TRBJ2-7 | 16 | TRBV5-5 | CASSGQRQGKTYEQYF | TGTGCCAGCAGCGGACAAAGACAGGGGAAAACCTACGAGCAGTACTTC
- | - | TRBJ1-2 | 19 | TRBV4-2 | CASSQGHIGREKANYGYTF | TGTGCCAGCAGCCAAGGGCACATAGGGAGGGAAAAAGCTAACTATGGCTACACCTTC
- | - | TRBJ1-3 | 14 | TRBV12-3/TRBV12-4 | CASRAVSSGNTIYF | TGTGCCAGCAGGGCAGTGTCCTCTGGAAACACCATATATTTT
TRBD2 | few | TRBJ2-1 | 15 | TRBV7-3 | CASSFGLVPDNEQFF | TGTGCCAGCAGCTTTGGACTAGTGCCCGACAATGAGCAGTTCTTC
- | - | TRBJ1-4 | 15 | TRBV6-6 | CASSPPGTRNEKLFF | TGTGCCAGCAGTCCCCCCGGGACACGTAATGAAAAACTGTTTTTT
TRBD1 | many | TRBJ2-3 | 15 | TRBV9 | CASSSRDRVVDTQYF | TGTGCCAGCAGCTCCCGGGACAGGGTCGTAGATACGCAGTATTTT
TRBD1 | - | TRBJ2-1 | 15 | TRBV6-2/TRBV6-3 | CASRHSGQKIYEQFF | TGTGCCAGCAGACATTCGGGACAGAAGATCTACGAGCAGTTCTTC
- | - | TRBJ2-7 | 15 | TRBV7-6 | CASSPGQDSYNEQYF | TGTGCCAGCAGCCCGGGGCAGGACTCCTACAATGAGCAGTACTTC
- | - | TRBJ2-5 | 14 | TRBV12-3/TRBV12-4 | CASSPAVREETQYF | TGTGCCAGCAGTCCCGCGGTCAGGGAAGAGACCCAGTACTTC
- | - | TRBJ2-7 | 14 | TRBV12-3/TRBV12-4 | CASSIPHRYNEQYF | TGTGCCAGCAGTATTCCGCATCGATACAATGAGCAGTACTTC
- | - | TRBJ1-2 | 13 | TRBV7-9 | CASSCGTFYGYTF | TGTGCCAGCAGCTGCGGGACATTCTATGGCTACACCTTC
- | - | TRBJ1-5 | 13 | TRBV9 | CVSSVGSNQPQHF | TGTGTCAGCAGCGTGGGTTCTAATCAGCCCCAGCATTTT
TRBD2 | - | TRBJ2-1 | 16 | TRBV20-1 | CSARAGSGGAHNEQFF | TGCAGTGCTAGGGCGGGTAGCGGGGGGGCTCACAATGAGCAGTTCTTC
TRBD1 | many | TRBJ2-1 | 15 | TRBV5-1 | CASSVDRGIKDEQFF | TGCGCCAGCAGCGTGGACAGGGGGATCAAGGATGAGCAGTTCTTC
- | - | TRBJ1-1 | 13 | TRBV30 | CAWTRVMNTEAFF | TGTGCCTGGACCAGGGTCATGAACACTGAAGCTTTCTTT
- | - | TRBJ1-2 | 14 | TRBV7-9 | CASSLAQLNYGYTF | TGTGCCAGCAGTCTGGCACAACTTAACTATGGCTACACCTTC